This T cell receptor (beta chain) comes out of a study of tumor-infiltrating lymphocytes in primary liver carcinoma. The CDR3 spans 17 residues. Germline V CDR1 and CDR2: SEHNR, FQNEAQ (reference sequence). DNA and RNA were both co-extracted from about 19-30 mg of bulk tissue that had not been sorted. Note on this clonotype: The junction departs from the called germline gene at one end, perhaps through a read error.

Researchers generated TCR beta cDNA from about 450 ng of total RNA, relying on a constant-region primer. Three nested multiplex PCR rounds, a slightly modified ARM-PCR method, built the TCR beta libraries. TRBV1-TRBV30 forward primers paired with a C-beta reverse primer drove the first two PCR rounds, about 10 cycles each. TCRdb recomputed calls from the multiplex PCR reads with MiXCR, one row per CDR3 protein. Of around 79,000 distinct CDR3 sequences listed, 65% to 75% are singletons. This sequence joins TRBV7-9 and TRBJ2-7; 11 bases line up with TRBD2. The sample comprised tumor-adjacent normal liver tissue. The source of this sequence is a man aged 35 to 55 with primary liver carcinoma and hepatitis B virus infection. The CDR3 bases are TGTGCCAGCAGCCCAGAACTAGCGGGAGTAGGAACCTACGAGCAGTGCTTC. It encodes CASSPELAGVGTYEQCF.